The 9 T cell receptor beta chains below were found in one sample sequenced in a study of human T cells and chemical hapten exposure. Total RNA was isolated from whole blood that had not been fractionated. During construction of the library, unique molecular identifiers were attached to individual cDNA molecules for quantitative, reproducible TCR counting. Each CDR3 protein gets one entry after TCRdb re-called the reads with MiXCR. The sample lists about 120,000 distinct CDR3 sequences, approximately 9% occurring once. Sequenced material: whole blood. These receptors originate from a human donor in good health. Some clones in this sample may be carry-over from other donors' samples.

The rearrangement links TRBV4-2 to TRBJ2-1, with no clear D. V lost 3 bases and J lost 0, with 18 bases in between. The CDR3 extends over 18 amino acids. CDR1 and CDR2 from the germline V gene are LGHNA and YNFKEQ. CDR3 DNA sequence: TGTGCCAGCAGCCACCCCCTGTCCACCAGGAGCTCCTACAATGAGCAGTTCTTC. Translated: CASSHPLSTRSSYNEQFF.

In its sample, this clonotype was seen a few times. The genes are TRBV6-9 and TRBJ1-3; 8 nucleotides line up with TRBD1. After removal of 11 bases from V and 3 bases from J, the junction contained 15 bases not matched to a gene. The CDR3 is made up of 16 amino acids. Looked up from germline, CDR1 is MNHGY and CDR2 is SVAAGI. The CDR3 spells CAYVGTGGLSGNTIYF. The CDR3 DNA reads as TGTGCCTATGTCGGAACAGGGGGTTTGAGTGGAAACACCATATATTTT.

This chain links TRBV5-6 with TRBJ2-2, with 7 bases identical to TRBD2. V lost 2 bases, J lost 1 base, and 5 bases stayed unmatched. Per germline, CDR1 SGHDT and CDR2 YYEEEE. The CDR3 is 16 residues long. The CDR3 DNA reads TGTGCCAGCAGCTTAGTCCCTAGCGGGAACACCGGGGAGCTGTTTTTT. Amino acids: CASSLVPSGNTGELFF.

This clonotype was counted at least ten times. V is TRBV11-2 and J is TRBJ2-2; 10 nucleotides agree with TRBD1. Per the germline V gene, CDR1 is SGHAT and CDR2 is FQNNGV. Germline trimming cut 4 bases from V and 6 bases from J; bases unmatched to any gene: 5. The CDR3 covers 15 residues. The CDR3 is CASSSGQGGAGELFF. The CDR3 DNA follows: TGTGCCAGCAGCTCCGGACAGGGGGGGGCCGGGGAGCTGTTTTTT.

The chain joins TRBV12-3 or TRBV12-4 to TRBJ1-2; D gene uncertain. The germline V and J ends were trimmed by 7 bases and 4 bases, with 13 bases remaining between them. The CDR3 has 13 amino acids. The CDR3 region has the DNA TGTGCCAGCACTTCGACGTCCGGCTATGGCTACACCTTC. It codes for CASTSTSGYGYTF.

This clonotype came up many times. The chain has TRBV28 and TRBJ1-1; TRBD1 is a possible D gene (6 bases). The germline CDR1 and CDR2 sequences are MDHEN and SYDVKM. There are 12 residues in the CDR3. The V gene lost 7 bases and the J gene lost 11 bases, with 17 bases spanning the gap. The CDR3 region has the DNA TGTGCCAGCACTTCACCGGGGGCGCACGCTTTCTTT. This gives the protein CASTSPGAHAFF.

This chain connects TRBV12-3 or TRBV12-4 to TRBJ2-7; D unresolved. V dropped 5 bases and J dropped 2 bases, with 16 bases sitting between them. This CDR3 spans 15 amino acids. The CDR3, as DNA: TGTGCCAGCAGTGACGACACTTTGGGGACCTACGAGCAGTACTTC. It yields the protein CASSDDTLGTYEQYF.

V is TRBV5-1 and J is TRBJ2-5; D gene uncertain. Germline V gives CDR1 SGHRS, CDR2 YFSETQ. Trimming removed 0 bases from V and 5 bases from J, with 11 bases in between. This CDR3 has 14 residues. The CDR3 region is CASSLAPTRETQYF. The CDR3 DNA sequence: TGCGCCAGCAGCTTGGCCCCTACACGGGAGACCCAGTACTTC.

This clonotype was counted at least ten times. This chain connects TRBV30 to TRBJ2-3, with D uncertain. Per germline, CDR1 GTSNPN and CDR2 SVGIG (reference sequence). The CDR3 runs 13 residues. Trimming removed 0 bases from V and 2 bases from J, with 6 bases in between. This CDR3 is CAWSVSSTDTQYF. For the CDR3, the DNA is TGTGCCTGGAGTGTCTCCTCCACAGATACGCAGTATTTT.